This TCR beta chain was observed in a study of cytomegalovirus exposure and HLA in healthy donors. In the study overall: A prior analysis found 117 million unique TCR beta sequences from around 200 million T cells.

Trimming took off 2 bases at V and 2 bases at J, with 17 bases between the two ends. The CDR3 is 17 residues long. CDR1 MGHRA and CDR2 YSYEKL come from the germline V gene. PCR primers comprised 60 Vbeta and 13 Jbeta primers. Sequencing used immunoSEQ multiplex PCR; TCRdb keeps in-frame clones, though not all of them. The data hold about 190,000 clones, with approximately 80% observed a single time. Details on this clone: Its target is unknown.

The study's findings and limits: Researchers reported in a later analysis that a missense DCLRE1C variant was tied to TCR beta V- and J-gene trimming. A later analysis showed that HLA-associated TCR beta chains had undergone more clonal expansion than equally common others.

The chain couples TRBV4-1 to TRBJ2-3; tentatively, D is TRBD1 (6 bases). The sample taken for sequencing was PBMCs. The receptor was derived from a woman aged 45-65 years in good health and CMV-seropositive. The CDR3 DNA sequence: TGCGCCAGCAGCCAACGAATAACAGGGTCCACCACAGATACGCAGTATTTT. Its translation is CASSQRITGSTTDTQYF.